These 15 T cell receptor beta chains originate from one sample sequenced in a study of brain T cells in children with intractable seizures. Stated time point: blood from clinic visit 5 months post-surgery; TSC patient then seizure free. The table came from immunoSEQ multiplex PCR; TCRdb's copy has only in-frame clones and leaves some out. The sample includes 300,000 to 400,000 clones, about 94% of them seen just once. Sequencing was performed on peripheral blood, taken around 5 months after surgery. The receptor source for this set is a boy younger than two with tuberous sclerosis and intractable seizures.

This clone showed up just a few times. V and J are TRBV4-1 and TRBJ2-2, with TRBD1 as a possible D gene (5 bases). The CDR3 contains 15 residues. CDR1 MGHRA and CDR2 YSYEKL come from the germline V gene. V was pared by 1 base and J by 4 bases, with 10 bases between. CDR3 DNA sequence: TGCGCCAGCAGCCAAGGTCTGCAGGGCACCGGGGAGCTGTTTTTT. This codes for CASSQGLQGTGELFF.

V and J are TRBV15 and TRBJ2-1, with no clear D. The CDR3 has 13 residues. With 8 bases removed from V and 4 bases from J, the gap between germline ends came to 12 bases. CDR1 and CDR2 from the germline V gene are LNHNV and YYDKDF (reference sequence). CDR3 region: CATGPTDYNEQFF. CDR3 in DNA: TGTGCCACCGGGCCAACCGATTACAATGAGCAGTTCTTC.

J is TRBJ1-5 and V is TRBV30; TRBD1 is a possible D gene (6 bases). V dropped 5 bases and J dropped 2 bases, with 13 bases sitting between them. CDR1 GTSNPN and CDR2 SVGIG come from the germline V gene (reference sequence). There are 14 residues in the CDR3. CDR3 DNA sequence: TGTGCCTGGGGACAGCGAGGAGGCAATCAGCCCCAGCATTTT. This translates into CAWGQRGGNQPQHF.

The chain employs TRBV28 and TRBJ1-1, with a tentative D call TRBD1 (5 bases). With 6 bases removed from V and 5 bases from J, the gap between germline ends came to 16 bases. The CDR3 length is 14 residues. The germline gives CDR1 MDHEN, CDR2 SYDVKM. The CDR3 coding sequence is TGTGCCAGCAGCCGCCGGGGGGGTAAGACTGAAGCTTTCTTT. Its translation: CASSRRGGKTEAFF. The whole variable domain, remainder taken from reference TRBV28 and TRBJ1-1, is DVKVTQSSRYLVKRTGEKVFLECVQDMDHENMFWYRQDPGLGLRLIYFSYDVKMKEKGDIPEGYSVSREKKERFSLILESASTNQTSMYLCASSRRGGKTEAFFGQGTRLTVV.

This clone was found a few times. The CDR3 sequence: CAWSLDAYNQPQHF. The CDR3 DNA follows: TGTGCCTGGAGTCTGGACGCCTACAATCAGCCCCAGCATTTT. The rearrangement uses TRBV30 and TRBJ1-5; D is undetermined. The CDR3 extends over 14 amino acids. Trimming left V 2 bases short and J 3 bases short, with 11 bases between. The germline V gene encodes CDR1 GTSNPN and CDR2 SVGIG (reference sequence). Based on the CDR3 plus reference TRBV30 and TRBJ1-5, the full variable domain is SQTIHQWPATLVQPVGSPLSLECTVEGTSNPNLYWYRQAAGRGLQLLFYSVGIGQISSEVPQNLSASRPQDRQFILSSKKLLLSDSGFYLCAWSLDAYNQPQHFGDGTRLSIL.

This sequence joins TRBV11-2 and TRBJ1-2; D not certain. The CDR3 covers 14 residues. The V gene lost 3 bases and the J gene lost 10 bases, with 18 bases spanning the gap. Germline-derived CDR1 and CDR2 are SGHAT and FQNNGV. The CDR3 DNA reads TGTGCCAGCAGCTTCCCCGGGATACGAGGAGACTACACCTTC. Residues: CASSFPGIRGDYTF.

The chain employs TRBV7-6 and TRBJ2-1, with D possibly being TRBD1 (5 bases). CDR1 is SGHVS and CDR2 is FNYEAQ in the germline V gene. The CDR3 covers 16 residues. V lost 0 bases and J 5 bases, leaving 14 bases between the germline ends. CDR3 nucleotide sequence: TGTGCCAGCAGCTTAGCGCTAGGGGTGGGGAACAATGAGCAGTTCTTC. Its protein is CASSLALGVGNNEQFF.

The chain is built from TRBV5-8 and TRBJ2-3; D not resolved. With 2 bases removed from V and 2 bases from J, the gap between germline ends came to 15 bases. In germline, CDR1 is SGHTS, CDR2 YDEGEE. The CDR3 spans 16 residues. The DNA for the CDR3 is TGTGCCAGCAGCTTCCAAGCAAACCACCTCACAGATACGCAGTATTTT. Translating it yields CASSFQANHLTDTQYF.

This chain connects TRBV3-1 (or the pseudogene TRBV3-2) to TRBJ2-7; D possibly corresponds to TRBD2 (5 bases). Germline V CDR1 and CDR2: LGHDT, YNNKEL (reference sequence). This CDR3 has 11 amino acids. V lost 4 bases and J lost 5, with 6 bases in between. The CDR3 loop reads CASSLEDEQYF. The DNA of the CDR3 is TGTGCCAGCAGCCTGGAGGACGAGCAGTACTTC.

This clone showed up just a few times. V usage is TRBV19 and J usage is TRBJ1-5; D is possibly TRBD1 (6 bases). V was pared by 3 bases and J by 6 bases, with 12 bases between. This CDR3 is 14 amino acids long. Germline V gene lookup returns CDR1 LNHDA and CDR2 SQIVND (reference sequence). The DNA of the CDR3 is TGTGCCAGTAGTATCGAAGGGGGTAGTCAGCCCCAGCATTTT. It codes for CASSIEGGSQPQHF.

The chain has TRBV27 and TRBJ1-1; tentative D call: TRBD1 (5 bases). The CDR3 totals 13 residues. The V end lost 7 bases, the J end lost 4 bases, and 13 bases lay between the germline ends. Germline loops: CDR1 MNHEY, CDR2 SMNVEV (reference sequence). CDR3 loop: CASTPYGGTEAFF. CDR3 sequence (DNA): TGTGCCAGCACCCCTTACGGGGGCACTGAAGCTTTCTTT.

The CDR3 sequence is CSASGQGYNSPLHF. CDR3 DNA sequence: TGCAGTGCTAGTGGACAGGGCTATAATTCACCCCTCCACTTT. The chain joins TRBV20-1 to TRBJ1-6; TRBD1 agrees at 8 bases. V trimming: 3 bases; J trimming: 3 bases; junction bases outside the gene matches: 1. The CDR3 totals 14 residues. Germline assignment: CDR1 DFQATT and CDR2 SNEGSKA (reference sequence).

The V and J genes are TRBV10-1 and TRBJ2-3; 12 nucleotides match TRBD2. V lost 5 bases and J lost 0; bases outside the gene matches: 3. CDR1 and CDR2 from the germline V gene are WNHNN and SYGVQD (reference sequence). The length of the CDR3 is 16 residues. Written as DNA, the CDR3 is TGCGCCAGCAGTACGGGACTAGCGGGCAGCACAGATACGCAGTATTTT. Amino acid sequence: CASSTGLAGSTDTQYF.

The rearrangement uses TRBV7-9 and TRBJ2-6, with D possibly TRBD1 on 6 matching bases. V was cut by 5 bases and J by 1 base, with 15 bases left in between. The CDR3 covers 17 residues. The germline V gene has CDR1 SEHNR and CDR2 FQNEAQ (reference sequence). The CDR3: CASSPDRLISGANVLTF. In DNA form, the CDR3 reads TGTGCCAGCAGCCCCGACAGGTTAATATCTGGGGCCAACGTCCTGACTTTC.

This clone was observed once. The rearrangement joins TRBV24-1 to TRBJ2-1; 10 nucleotides line up with TRBD2. Germline loops: CDR1 KGHDR, CDR2 SFDVKD. The CDR3 contains 15 residues. The V and J ends lost 4 bases and 4 bases, in that order; junction bases with no gene match: 3. The CDR3 region is CATSEASGSYNEQFF. In nucleotides, the CDR3 is TGTGCCACCAGTGAAGCTAGCGGGAGTTACAATGAGCAGTTCTTC.